Presented here are 28 T cell receptor beta chains from one specimen sequenced in a study of siplizumab effects on memory and regulatory T cells (dated by TCRdb to the late 2010s). The library was built by means of the immunoSEQ multiplex PCR assay. TCRdb retrieved this table from immuneACCESS and kept in-frame rearrangements only. Not all clones are present; in checked studies, unresolved V genes account for under half, and no reason is known for the remainder. This sample is represented by 60,000 to 70,000 clones; about 90% of them were singletons. The top ten clonotypes cover 1.7% of the sample. Material: Tregs sorted from blood. The receptors come from a human donor in good health.

This rearrangement joins TRBV5-8 to TRBJ2-3; the D is unclear. This CDR3 is 11 amino acids long. Germline V lookup: CDR1 SGHTS, CDR2 YDEGEE. The V end was cut by 0 bases, the J end by 7 bases, with 3 bases between. CDR3 protein: CASSLVNTQYF. CDR3 in DNA: TGTGCCAGCAGCTTGGTGAATACGCAGTATTTT.

The V call is TRBV28, the J call TRBJ1-1; 7 nucleotides align to TRBD1. The germline gives CDR1 MDHEN, CDR2 SYDVKM. This CDR3 region has 14 residues. V trimming: 6 bases; J trimming: 0 bases; junction bases outside the gene matches: 4. CDR3 nucleotides: TGTGCCAGCAGGACAGGGTGGATGAACACTGAAGCTTTCTTT. Translated, it gives CASRTGWMNTEAFF. Together with reference TRBV28 and TRBJ1-1, the CDR3 gives the full variable domain: DVKVTQSSRYLVKRTGEKVFLECVQDMDHENMFWYRQDPGLGLRLIYFSYDVKMKEKGDIPEGYSVSREKKERFSLILESASTNQTSMYLCASRTGWMNTEAFFGQGTRLTVV.

Points on this clone: Other DNA variants within this sample encode the same CDR3. The chain combines TRBV27 with TRBJ2-7, with no clear D. The CDR3 length is 12 residues. Between the trimmed V and J ends, which lost 4 bases and 4 bases, there was a span of 8 bases. Per germline, CDR1 MNHEY and CDR2 SMNVEV (reference sequence). In DNA, the CDR3 is TGTGCCAGCAGTTCCCTATCTTACGAGCAGTACTTC. Translated: CASSSLSYEQYF.

The V call is TRBV1, the J call TRBJ2-2; the DNA was not used to check the table's D call, TRBD2. TRBV1 is assigned pseudogene status. The CDR3 has 21 amino acids. DNA for the CDR3: TGCACCAGCAGCCCGAACGGGGGACTAGCGGTTATAAGGGGGTACACCGGGGAGCTGTTTTTT. Its translation: CTSSPNGGLAVIRGYTGELFF.

V gene TRBV30 combines with J gene TRBJ2-2; tentative D call: TRBD2 (6 bases). Germline CDR1 GTSNPN, CDR2 SVGIG (reference sequence). The CDR3 contains 12 residues. The CDR3 DNA reads as TGTGCGTCGGGGACTGAAACCGGGGAGCTGTTTTTT. It yields the protein CASGTETGELFF.

The rearrangement uses TRBV2 and TRBJ2-7, with D perhaps TRBD1 (6 bases). Deletions cut 6 bases from V and 0 bases from J, with 15 bases between. The germline V gene encodes CDR1 SNHLY and CDR2 FYNNEI. The CDR3 runs to 15 residues. The CDR3 protein is CASRMGQGSSYEQYF. As DNA, the CDR3 is TGTGCCAGCAGGATGGGTCAGGGGAGCTCCTACGAGCAGTACTTC.

This clone was seen only a few times. This chain uses TRBV7-3 with TRBJ1-1, with D unresolved. The CDR3 extends over 13 amino acids. Germline lookup yields CDR1 SGHTA and CDR2 FQGTGA. Between the trimmed V and J ends, which lost 10 bases and 1 base, there was a span of 13 bases. This CDR3 reads CATSRAPNTEAFF. In nucleotides, the CDR3 is TGTGCCACCTCGCGGGCCCCGAACACTGAAGCTTTCTTT.

CDR3 nucleotide sequence: TGTGCCAGTAGTAAGATGGGGGTACGGAAGCTGGATGAAAAACTGTTTTTT. Encoded protein: CASSKMGVRKLDEKLFF. The chain has TRBV19 and TRBJ1-4; TRBD1 might be the D (5 bases). The germline CDR1 and CDR2 sequences are LNHDA and SQIVND (reference sequence). The CDR3 is 17 residues long. Trimming took off 4 bases at V and 6 bases at J, with 21 bases between the two ends.

The V call is TRBV7-8, the J call TRBJ2-2; 8 nucleotides align to TRBD2. This CDR3 is built from 16 residues. The trim removed 6 bases at V and 4 bases at J, leaving 10 bases unmatched. Germline V lookup: CDR1 SGHVS, CDR2 FQNEAQ. The CDR3 region has the DNA TGTGCCAGCAGTCAGCGGAGGCGGGGGGCCACCGGGGAGCTGTTTTTT. As protein: CASSQRRRGATGELFF. Full variable domain (rest looked up from reference TRBV7-8 and TRBJ2-2): GAGVSQSPRYKVAKRGQDVALRCDPISGHVSLFWYQQALGQGPEFLTYFQNEAQLDKSGLPSDRFFAERPEGSVSTLKIQRTQQEDSAVYLCASSQRRRGATGELFFGEGSRLTVL.

The CDR3 DNA is TGTGCCACCAGCAGGTTGGGGGAGCAGTACTTC. It codes for CATSRLGEQYF. This chain links TRBV15 with TRBJ2-7; D call uncertain. Germline assignment: CDR1 LNHNV and CDR2 YYDKDF (reference sequence). Trimming cost V 3 bases and J 7 bases, with 7 bases left between them. The CDR3 runs to 11 residues.

The chain links TRBV30 to TRBJ2-3; TRBD2 agrees at 9 bases. V dropped 8 bases and J dropped 2; count of bases not matched to a gene: 5. The CDR3 extends over 13 amino acids. Germline CDR1 GTSNPN, CDR2 SVGIG (reference sequence). CDR3 coding DNA: TGTGCCGGGTCTAGCGGGATCACAGATACGCAGTATTTT. Translating gives CAGSSGITDTQYF.

As DNA, the CDR3 is TGTGCCAGCAGTTTATGGGGAACAGGGAACACTGAAGCTTTCTTT. This encodes CASSLWGTGNTEAFF. The rearrangement uses TRBV28 and TRBJ1-1; D may be TRBD1 (5 bases). The CDR3 contains 15 residues. V was shortened by 0 bases and J by 1 base, with 9 bases between the two germline ends. Germline V lookup: CDR1 MDHEN, CDR2 SYDVKM.

This clone was counted only a few times. The V gene is TRBV5-1, the J gene TRBJ2-3; D might be TRBD2 (5 bases). Between the trimmed V and J ends, which lost 1 base and 5 bases, there was a span of 14 bases. The CDR3 has 15 residues. Germline V gene data show CDR1 as SGHRS and CDR2 as YFSETQ. The CDR3 loop is CASSLIITGRDTQYF. The CDR3, as DNA: TGCGCCAGCAGCTTGATTATCACGGGAAGAGATACGCAGTATTTT.

The rearrangement links TRBV6-6 to TRBJ2-1, with D hard to call. The germline V gene has CDR1 MNHNY and CDR2 SVGAGI (reference sequence). CDR3 length: 14 amino acids. V dropped 2 bases and J dropped 2 bases, with 7 bases sitting between them. CDR3 in amino acids: CASSYPPAYNEQFF. The CDR3 DNA reads as TGTGCCAGCAGTTACCCCCCAGCCTACAATGAGCAGTTCTTC.

V is TRBV5-5 and J is TRBJ1-5; possibly TRBD1 for D (6 bases). This CDR3 comprises 17 residues. The V and J ends lost 1 base and 2 bases respectively, with 16 bases between them. The germline gives CDR1 SGHKS, CDR2 YYEKEE (reference sequence). The CDR3 region is CASSLMGGAFGNQPQHF. CDR3 bases: TGTGCCAGCAGCTTGATGGGGGGCGCGTTTGGCAATCAGCCCCAGCATTTT.

The chain carries TRBV7-9 and TRBJ1-2; 11 bases agree with TRBD1. There are 16 residues in the CDR3. V lost 5 bases to trimming and J lost 2 bases; unmatched junction nucleotides: 7. Germline V lookup: CDR1 SEHNR, CDR2 FQNEAQ (reference sequence). In nucleotides, the CDR3 is TGTGCCAGCAGCCCTTCTGGACAGGGGGCGAACTATGGCTACACCTTC. This translates into CASSPSGQGANYGYTF.

This chain links TRBV6-5 with TRBJ1-2; D is possibly TRBD1 (5 bases). Per the germline V gene, CDR1 is MNHEY and CDR2 is SVGAGI. V was clipped by 5 bases and J by 8 bases, with 18 bases between them. The CDR3 length is 14 residues. The DNA for the CDR3 is TGTGCCAGCAGTCCCCCGCTGGGGGGGAAGGGCTACACCTTC. It codes for CASSPPLGGKGYTF.

The chain is built from TRBV5-6 and TRBJ2-3; D ambiguous. The CDR3 sequence is 15 residues long. The germline V gene has CDR1 SGHDT and CDR2 YYEEEE. The germline V and J ends were trimmed by 5 bases and 0 bases, with 13 bases remaining between them. CDR3 in DNA: TGTGCCAGCAGTTTTCTAGGGCTGAGCACAGATACGCAGTATTTT. Protein sequence: CASSFLGLSTDTQYF.

This clone was seen more than once but under ten times. The V and J genes are TRBV6-1 and TRBJ1-4; no reliable D call. The V and J ends lost 1 base and 4 bases respectively, with 7 bases between them. The germline V gene has CDR1 MNHNS and CDR2 SASEGT. The CDR3 totals 14 residues. The CDR3 sequence is CASSEGRFNEKLFF. For the CDR3, the DNA is TGTGCCAGCAGTGAAGGACGGTTTAATGAAAAACTGTTTTTT.

The V gene is TRBV19, the J gene TRBJ2-1; D is uncertain. Germline CDR1 and CDR2: LNHDA and SQIVND (reference sequence). The CDR3 consists of 13 residues. Trimming removed 3 bases from V and 3 bases from J, with 6 bases in between. The CDR3 reads CASSIGIYNEQFF. CDR3 bases: TGTGCCAGTAGTATCGGCATCTACAATGAGCAGTTCTTC.

This chain links TRBV7-9 with TRBJ1-2; D gene ambiguous. V was cut by 6 bases and J by 7 bases, with 15 bases left in between. The CDR3 has 13 amino acids. CDR1 and CDR2 from the germline V gene are SEHNR and FQNEAQ (reference sequence). The CDR3 region has the DNA TGTGCCAGCAGTTCCCCGCGAGTCCGTGGCTACACCTTC. Amino acid sequence: CASSSPRVRGYTF. The entire variable domain, with the rest obtained from reference TRBV7-9 and TRBJ1-2, is as follows: DTGVSQNPRHKITKRGQNVTFRCDPISEHNRLYWYRQTLGQGPEFLTYFQNEAQLEKSRLLSDRFSAERPKGSFSTLEIQRTEQGDSAMYLCASSSPRVRGYTFGSGTRLTVV.

The chain combines TRBV7-2 with TRBJ2-7, with TRBD2 matching 12 bases. From germline, CDR1 is SGHTA and CDR2 FQGNSA. The CDR3 loop spans 16 amino acids. Trimming removed 2 bases from V and 4 bases from J; junction bases left unmatched: 6. The CDR3: CASSLTRLAGVYEQYF. The CDR3 DNA reads TGTGCCAGCAGCTTAACAAGACTAGCGGGAGTTTACGAGCAGTACTTC.

This sequence joins TRBV29-1 and TRBJ1-1; D is uncertain. V was trimmed by 6 bases and J by 0 bases, leaving 5 bases between them. CDR3 length: 11 residues. Germline values: CDR1 SQVTM, CDR2 ANQGSEA. CDR3 DNA: TGCAGCGTGTCTGTGAACACTGAAGCTTTCTTT. It specifies CSVSVNTEAFF.

The chain is built from TRBV4-2 and TRBJ2-1, with 10 nucleotides matching TRBD2. This CDR3 is built from 17 residues. Germline assignment: CDR1 LGHNA and CDR2 YNFKEQ. J was trimmed by 7 bases and V by 4 bases; bases with no gene match: 13. The CDR3 DNA is TGTGCCAGCAGCCCATTAGGTCTAGCGGGGGTGGGAAATGAGCAGTTCTTC. It encodes CASSPLGLAGVGNEQFF.

The V and J genes are TRBV13 and TRBJ2-1; 9 nucleotides agree with TRBD2. CDR1 and CDR2 from the germline V gene are PRHDT and FYEKMQ (reference sequence). The CDR3 has 16 residues. With V trimmed by 5 bases and J by 4 bases, 9 bases remained unmatched. The CDR3 sequence is CASSPGAGGVYNEQFF. The CDR3 DNA reads TGTGCCAGCAGCCCAGGGGCGGGAGGGGTGTACAATGAGCAGTTCTTC.

The chain is built from TRBV19 and TRBJ1-5; D gene ambiguous. There are 13 residues in the CDR3. Deletions cut 0 bases from V and 3 bases from J, with 3 bases between. Looked up from germline, CDR1 is LNHDA and CDR2 is SQIVND (reference sequence). CDR3 sequence reads: CASSIDYNQPQHF. Here the CDR3 DNA reads TGTGCCAGTAGTATAGATTACAATCAGCCCCAGCATTTT.

This chain connects TRBV10-3 to TRBJ1-1; possibly TRBD1 for D (5 bases). The ends were cut back, 6 bases at V and 7 bases at J, with 12 bases in the middle. Germline assignment: CDR1 ENHRY and CDR2 SYGVKD. There are 12 residues in the CDR3. For the CDR3, the DNA is TGTGCCATCAGGAACAGGTCAATTGAAGCTTTCTTT. It specifies CAIRNRSIEAFF.

The sample holds one count of this clone. The V gene is TRBV29-1, the J gene TRBJ2-7, with D tentatively TRBD1 (6 bases). Deletions cut 4 bases from V and 0 bases from J, with 7 bases between. The CDR3 sequence is 12 residues long. Germline lookup yields CDR1 SQVTM and CDR2 ANQGSEA. The CDR3 DNA reads as TGCAGCGTTGGCAGGGGCTCCTACGAGCAGTACTTC. It yields the protein CSVGRGSYEQYF.